These 24 T cell receptor beta chains were all obtained from the same sample, sequenced in a study of cytomegalovirus exposure and HLA in healthy donors (dated by TCRdb to about 2017). Libraries were built with the immunoSEQ multiplex PCR assay. For the multiplex PCR, a mixture combining 60 forward primers for TCR Vbeta segments and 13 reverse primers for TCR Jbeta segments was used. In its TCRdb copy, this immuneACCESS table keeps in-frame sequences only and misses some clones. Where compared with another copy, unresolved V genes explain less than half of these, and the others have no known cause. The table for this sample lists about 140,000 clones. Of the sample, 0.96% is held by the ten largest clones. Specimen: PBMCs. These TCRs come from a male donor in good health and CMV-seronegative.

The genes are TRBV30 and TRBJ2-3; 9 bases fit TRBD2. J gave up 3 bases and V 3 bases, and 7 bases lay outside the gene matches. Germline V gives CDR1 GTSNPN, CDR2 SVGIG (reference sequence). The CDR3 is 15 amino acids. CDR3 residues: CAWSRGTSPTDTQYF. The CDR3 DNA reads as TGTGCCTGGAGCCGCGGGACTAGCCCGACAGATACGCAGTATTTT. Full variable domain (outside the CDR3, taken from reference TRBV30 and TRBJ2-3): SQTIHQWPATLVQPVGSPLSLECTVEGTSNPNLYWYRQAAGRGLQLLFYSVGIGQISSEVPQNLSASRPQDRQFILSSKKLLLSDSGFYLCAWSRGTSPTDTQYFGPGTRLTVL.

CDR3 sequence: CASSSGNNQPQHF. The CDR3, as DNA: TGTGCCAGCAGTTCAGGAAATAATCAGCCCCAGCATTTT. V gene TRBV27 combines with J gene TRBJ1-5; D call uncertain. V was clipped by 4 bases and J by 4 bases, with 8 bases between them. The germline gives CDR1 MNHEY, CDR2 SMNVEV (reference sequence). This CDR3 is built from 13 residues.

V gene TRBV11-2 combines with J gene TRBJ1-3; D is perhaps TRBD1 (6 bases). V was pared by 5 bases and J by 3 bases, with 8 bases between. Per germline, CDR1 SGHAT and CDR2 FQNNGV. The CDR3 runs to 13 residues. Here the CDR3 reads CASSPTGGNTIYF. CDR3 sequence (DNA): TGTGCCAGCAGCCCGACAGGTGGAAACACCATATATTTT.

DNA for the CDR3: TGTGCTAGTGCCGGACTCAGGGGTGGCAATCAGCCCCAGCATTTT. Protein: CASAGLRGGNQPQHF. The genes are TRBV12-5 and TRBJ1-5; D possibly corresponds to TRBD1 (6 bases). Germline values: CDR1 LGHNT, CDR2 FRNRAP. The CDR3 sequence is 15 residues long. Trimming pared 7 bases from V and 2 bases from J, leaving 15 bases between.

V usage is TRBV6-5 and J usage is TRBJ1-2, with a weak D call TRBD1 (5 bases). The V end was cut by 5 bases, the J end by 8 bases, with 15 bases between. Germline V lookup: CDR1 MNHEY, CDR2 SVGAGI. This CDR3 spans 13 amino acids. Here the CDR3 reads CASSAAGVRGYTF. The CDR3 nucleotides read TGTGCCAGCAGTGCGGCGGGGGTGAGGGGCTACACCTTC.

The rearrangement joins TRBV5-8 to TRBJ1-1, with TRBD1 identical over 8 bases. V was clipped by 4 bases and J by 0 bases; unmatched bases: 11. The CDR3 covers 17 residues. CDR1 and CDR2 from the germline V gene are SGHTS and YDEGEE. The CDR3 DNA follows: TGTGCCAGCAGCCCGGACAGGGCCCTTCCGGTGAACACTGAAGCTTTCTTT. As protein: CASSPDRALPVNTEAFF.

The rearrangement links TRBV4-3 to TRBJ2-2; the D is unclear. The CDR3 runs to 14 residues. Trimming removed 4 bases at V and 2 bases at J, with 8 bases between. CDR1 LGHNA and CDR2 YSLEER come from the germline V gene. The DNA of the CDR3 is TGCGCCAGCAGCCGTCTAAAAAACACCGGGGAGCTGTTTTTT. Translation: CASSRLKNTGELFF.

The chain joins TRBV7-2 to TRBJ1-5; 9 bases line up with TRBD1. The CDR3 is made up of 14 amino acids. V trimming: 5 bases; J trimming: 4 bases; junction bases outside the gene matches: 3. Germline V gene lookup returns CDR1 SGHTA and CDR2 FQGNSA. The CDR3 spells CASSHGTGNQPQHF. In DNA form, the CDR3 reads TGTGCCAGCAGCCACGGGACAGGGAATCAGCCCCAGCATTTT.

The chain has TRBV30 and TRBJ1-2; D not certain. The CDR3 sequence is 12 residues long. Germline CDR1 and CDR2: GTSNPN and SVGIG (reference sequence). V dropped 1 base and J dropped 8 bases, with 11 bases sitting between them. CDR3 protein: CAWSEFRRGYTF. CDR3 nucleotide sequence: TGTGCCTGGAGTGAGTTCAGGAGGGGCTACACCTTC.

The genes are TRBV29-1 and TRBJ2-7; perhaps TRBD2 as D (5 bases). V was shortened by 0 bases and J by 9 bases, with 12 bases between the two germline ends. The CDR3 has 12 amino acids. Germline V gene data show CDR1 as SQVTM and CDR2 as ANQGSEA. The CDR3 DNA reads TGCAGCGTTGAAGATCAGAGGGATGTGCAGTACTTC. Encoded protein: CSVEDQRDVQYF.

This rearrangement joins TRBV2 to TRBJ1-5, with TRBD1 identical over 8 bases. The trim removed 2 bases at V and 2 bases at J, leaving 14 bases unmatched. Germline loops: CDR1 SNHLY, CDR2 FYNNEI. This CDR3 region has 19 residues. Here the CDR3 DNA reads TGTGCCAGCAGTGAAAGGAGTAAGCCAGGGGGCGAAGGCAATCAGCCCCAGCATTTT. Amino acid sequence: CASSERSKPGGEGNQPQHF.

V is TRBV7-9 and J is TRBJ1-2, with D uncertain. Trimming pared 4 bases from V and 4 bases from J, leaving 7 bases between. The CDR3 loop spans 12 amino acids. Germline CDR1 and CDR2: SEHNR and FQNEAQ (reference sequence). The CDR3 reads CASSSLSYGYTF. As DNA, the CDR3 is TGTGCCAGCAGCTCCCTAAGCTATGGCTACACCTTC.

The chain combines TRBV6-5 with TRBJ1-1; no clear D. The CDR3 is 10 amino acids. The V gene's germline CDR1 is MNHEY and CDR2 SVGAGI. V was trimmed by 8 bases and J by 7 bases, leaving 8 bases between them. This CDR3 is CASGQVEAFF. CDR3 nucleotides: TGTGCCAGCGGCCAGGTTGAAGCTTTCTTT.

The gene calls are TRBV18 and TRBJ1-4, with D maybe TRBD1 (6 bases). V was trimmed by 4 bases and J by 0 bases, leaving 12 bases between them. Per the germline V gene, CDR1 is KGHSH and CDR2 is LQKENI. There are 16 residues in the CDR3. The CDR3 region has the DNA TGTGCCAGCTCACGCGGACAGATTGCAACTAATGAAAAACTGTTTTTT. Encoded protein: CASSRGQIATNEKLFF.

As DNA, the CDR3 is TGCGCCAGCAGCCTCGGCGGACAGTCCTACGAGCAGTACTTC. It specifies CASSLGGQSYEQYF. The chain employs TRBV4-1 and TRBJ2-7, with D possibly matching TRBD1 (6 bases). Deletions cut 4 bases from V and 1 base from J, with 11 bases between. This CDR3 has 14 residues. Germline loops: CDR1 MGHRA, CDR2 YSYEKL.

This chain uses TRBV18 with TRBJ1-6, with D possibly being TRBD1 (6 bases). There are 18 residues in the CDR3. V gave up 2 bases and J gave up 3 bases, with 17 bases separating them. Germline CDR1 KGHSH, CDR2 LQKENI. The CDR3 region is CASSPAGGGGGYNSPLHF. CDR3 nucleotides: TGTGCCAGCTCACCAGCGGGTGGGGGCGGTGGCTATAATTCACCCCTCCACTTT.

V is TRBV10-1 and J is TRBJ1-1; D unresolved. The length of the CDR3 is 17 residues. The V gene lost 0 bases and the J gene lost 1 base, with 15 bases spanning the gap. CDR1 and CDR2 from the germline V gene are WNHNN and SYGVQD (reference sequence). The CDR3 region is CASSESSLSYRNTEAFF. The CDR3 bases are TGCGCCAGCAGTGAGTCGTCTTTATCGTACAGGAACACTGAAGCTTTCTTT.

CDR3 sequence: CASKRQTTEQYF. The CDR3 DNA reads TGTGCCAGCAAGAGACAGACGACCGAGCAGTACTTC. This chain links TRBV2 with TRBJ2-7, with a tentative D call TRBD1 (5 bases). This CDR3 has 12 residues. Germline CDR1 and CDR2: SNHLY and FYNNEI. Trimming removed 7 bases at V and 6 bases at J, with 13 bases between.

The V gene is TRBV7-2, the J gene TRBJ1-2; D perhaps matches TRBD1 (6 bases). Between the trimmed V and J ends, which lost 3 bases and 4 bases, there was a span of 12 bases. The CDR3 is 14 residues long. In germline, CDR1 is SGHTA, CDR2 FQGNSA. In DNA form, the CDR3 reads TGTGCCAGCAGCTTGGGCGGGGGCCGCTATGGCTACACCTTC. Its translation: CASSLGGGRYGYTF.

V is TRBV4-3 and J is TRBJ2-3; D uncertain. Germline CDR1 reads LGHNA; CDR2 reads YSLEER. The CDR3 spans 15 residues. V gave up 0 bases and J gave up 0 bases, with 7 bases separating them. The DNA of the CDR3 is TGCGCCAGCAGCCAAGATCTTACTAGCACAGATACGCAGTATTTT. Translating it yields CASSQDLTSTDTQYF.

This chain joins TRBV4-3 and TRBJ2-7, with a possible D match to TRBD1 (5 bases). Trimming left V 0 bases short and J 5 bases short, with 11 bases between. Germline V gives CDR1 LGHNA, CDR2 YSLEER. This CDR3 is 14 amino acids long. The CDR3, as DNA: TGCGCCAGCAGCCAAGATGAAGGGGCACACGAGCAGTACTTC. It translates to CASSQDEGAHEQYF.

The V and J genes are TRBV7-2 and TRBJ1-5; 7 nucleotides agree with TRBD1. CDR1 and CDR2 from the germline V gene are SGHTA and FQGNSA. CDR3 length: 17 amino acids. The trim removed 1 base at V and 2 bases at J, leaving 8 bases unmatched. The CDR3 sequence is CASSLVSRGPGNQPQHF. DNA of the CDR3: TGTGCCAGCAGCTTAGTATCTAGGGGGCCGGGCAATCAGCCCCAGCATTTT.

V usage is TRBV19 and J usage is TRBJ1-2, with D possibly TRBD1 on 5 matching bases. Trimming stripped 4 bases from V and 4 bases from J, with 7 bases between. The CDR3 extends over 12 amino acids. Germline-derived CDR1 and CDR2 are LNHDA and SQIVND (reference sequence). CDR3 loop: CASSRQIYGYTF. Written as DNA, the CDR3 is TGTGCCAGTAGTAGACAGATCTATGGCTACACCTTC.

The chain recombines TRBV5-5 with TRBJ1-5, with D unclear. The V gene's germline CDR1 is SGHKS and CDR2 YYEKEE (reference sequence). V lost 2 bases and J lost 0, with 6 bases in between. CDR3 size: 14 residues. The CDR3 region is CASSFAFSNQPQHF. The CDR3 region has the DNA TGTGCCAGCAGCTTCGCGTTTAGCAATCAGCCCCAGCATTTT.